This TCR beta chain was identified during a study of T-cell memory formation after mild COVID-19. This clonotype occurred a few times. Its target is not known. The CDR3 runs 15 residues. Germline CDR1 reads LNHNV; CDR2 reads YYDKDF (reference sequence). Trimming took off 0 bases at V and 0 bases at J, with 5 bases between the two ends. TCRdb called the 5' RACE reads again in MiXCR, with one record for every CDR3 protein. The sample comprises roughly 200,000 distinct CDR3 sequences, approximately 16% of which are singletons, and roughly 1.9% rests with the top ten. Study observations and caveats: Specificity for SARS-CoV-2 was not confirmed among the second-wave clones peaking on day 37.

The sample was PBMCs or a T cell subset sorted from them (not recorded which). The sequence derives from an adult woman who had mild COVID-19 (a few samples of this study predate the infection). Cell type and time point are not known. This chain joins TRBV15 and TRBJ2-2; D gene unclear. CDR3 protein: CATSRDWTNTGELFF. For the CDR3, the DNA is TGTGCCACCAGCAGAGATTGGACGAACACCGGGGAGCTGTTTTTT.